This TCR beta chain stems from a study of glioma-infiltrating T cells. Regarding the study as a whole: CDR3 overlap between tissue and blood was very small. Non-neoplastic patients had below-expected tissue-blood divergence, while all gliomas exceeded expectation.

This clonotype was detected many times. Antigen specificity is unknown. TCR alpha and beta CDR3 regions were amplified from RNA using iRepertoire nested multiplex PCR. For one-step reverse transcription and amplification, roughly 85-450 ng of tissue mRNA or PBMC total RNA was used. TCRdb independently ran MiXCR on the multiplex PCR reads; one entry per CDR3 protein. The table shows approximately 88,000 distinct CDR3 sequences, with about a quarter occurring only once. Germline CDR1 DFQATT, CDR2 SNEGSKA (reference sequence). The CDR3 spans 15 residues. V lost 2 bases, J lost 1 base, and 7 bases stayed unmatched.

The clonotype was recovered from a human donor with low-grade glioma or glioblastoma, undergoing nonglioma brain surgery, or in good health (not recorded which). This chain joins TRBV20-1 and TRBJ2-5; 7 nucleotides line up with TRBD2. Sequenced material: glioma tissue, nonneoplastic brain tissue, or PBMCs (not recorded which). The CDR3 sequence: CSARNFGGSQETQYF. The CDR3 nucleotides are TGCAGTGCTAGAAATTTCGGGGGGTCCCAAGAGACCCAGTACTTC.